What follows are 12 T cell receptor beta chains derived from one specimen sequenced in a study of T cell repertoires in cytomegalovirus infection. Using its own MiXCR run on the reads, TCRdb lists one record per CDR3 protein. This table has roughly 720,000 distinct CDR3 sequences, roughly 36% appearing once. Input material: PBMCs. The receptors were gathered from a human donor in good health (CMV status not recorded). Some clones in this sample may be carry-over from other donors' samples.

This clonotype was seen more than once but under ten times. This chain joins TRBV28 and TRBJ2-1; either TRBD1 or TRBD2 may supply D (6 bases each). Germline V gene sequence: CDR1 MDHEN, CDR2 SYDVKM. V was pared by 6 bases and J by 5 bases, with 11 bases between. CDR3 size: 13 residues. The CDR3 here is CASRVGGNNEQFF. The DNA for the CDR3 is TGTGCCAGCAGGGTCGGGGGCAACAATGAGCAGTTCTTC.

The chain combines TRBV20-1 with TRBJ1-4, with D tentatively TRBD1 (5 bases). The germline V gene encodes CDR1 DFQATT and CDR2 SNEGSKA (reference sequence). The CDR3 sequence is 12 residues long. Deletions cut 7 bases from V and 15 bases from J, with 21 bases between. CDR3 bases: TGCAGTGTGCCGGACAAGGGCTCCACTGTGTTTTTT. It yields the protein CSVPDKGSTVFF.

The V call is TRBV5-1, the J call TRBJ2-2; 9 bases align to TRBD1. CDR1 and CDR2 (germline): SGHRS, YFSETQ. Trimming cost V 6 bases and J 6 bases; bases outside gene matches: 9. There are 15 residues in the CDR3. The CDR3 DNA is TGCGCCAGCATGACCAGACAGGGGGGAGCCGGGGAGCTGTTTTTT. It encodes CASMTRQGGAGELFF.

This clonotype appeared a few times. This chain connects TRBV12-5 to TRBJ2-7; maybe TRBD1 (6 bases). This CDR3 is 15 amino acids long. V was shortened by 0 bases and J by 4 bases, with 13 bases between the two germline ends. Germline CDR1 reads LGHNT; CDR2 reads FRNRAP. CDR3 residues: CASGLVPKQGYEQYF. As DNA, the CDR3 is TGTGCTAGTGGTTTGGTCCCGAAACAGGGTTACGAGCAGTACTTC.

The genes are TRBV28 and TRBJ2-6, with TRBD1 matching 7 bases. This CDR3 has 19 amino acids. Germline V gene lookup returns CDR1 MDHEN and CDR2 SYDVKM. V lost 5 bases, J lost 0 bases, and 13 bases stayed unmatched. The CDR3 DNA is TGTGCCAGCAGTGGGTACCGGGACAGCGCGAGCTCTGGGGCCAACGTCCTGACTTTC. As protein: CASSGYRDSASSGANVLTF.

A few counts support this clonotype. CDR3 sequence reads: CASSLGVDRVSNQPQHF. The CDR3 nucleotides read TGTGCCAGCAGCTTAGGAGTGGATCGGGTTAGCAATCAGCCCCAGCATTTT. The V call is TRBV7-2, the J call TRBJ1-5; D remains ambiguous. The ends were cut back, 1 base at V and 0 bases at J, with 13 bases in the middle. Germline lookup yields CDR1 SGHTA and CDR2 FQGNSA. The CDR3 consists of 17 residues.

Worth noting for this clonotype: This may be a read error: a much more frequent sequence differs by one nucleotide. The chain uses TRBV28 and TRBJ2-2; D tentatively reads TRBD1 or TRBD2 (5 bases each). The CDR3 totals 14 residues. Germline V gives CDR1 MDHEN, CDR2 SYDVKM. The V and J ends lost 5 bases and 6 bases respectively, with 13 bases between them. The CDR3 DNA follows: TGTGCCAGCAGTATGGGACCCGAAGCCGGGGAGCTGTTTTTT. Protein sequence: CASSMGPEAGELFF. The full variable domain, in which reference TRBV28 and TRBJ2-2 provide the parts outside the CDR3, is DVKVTQSSRYLVKRTGEKVFLECVQDMDHENMFWYRQDPGLGLRLIYFSYDVKMKEKGDIPEGYSVSREKKERFSLILESASTNQTSMYLCASSMGPEAGELFFGEGSRLTVL.

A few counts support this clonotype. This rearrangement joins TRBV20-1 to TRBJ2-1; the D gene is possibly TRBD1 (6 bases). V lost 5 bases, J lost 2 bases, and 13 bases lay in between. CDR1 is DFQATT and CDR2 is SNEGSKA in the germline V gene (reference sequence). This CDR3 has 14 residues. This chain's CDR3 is CSAYNRETYNEQFF. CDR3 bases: TGCAGTGCTTATAACAGGGAGACCTACAATGAGCAGTTCTTC.

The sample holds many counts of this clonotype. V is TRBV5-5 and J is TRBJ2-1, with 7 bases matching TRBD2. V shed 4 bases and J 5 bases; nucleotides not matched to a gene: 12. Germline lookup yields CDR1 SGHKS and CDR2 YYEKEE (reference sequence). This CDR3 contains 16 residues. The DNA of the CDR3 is TGTGCCAGCAGCAGCCACACCACTCTAGCGGACAATGAGCAGTTCTTC. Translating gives CASSSHTTLADNEQFF.

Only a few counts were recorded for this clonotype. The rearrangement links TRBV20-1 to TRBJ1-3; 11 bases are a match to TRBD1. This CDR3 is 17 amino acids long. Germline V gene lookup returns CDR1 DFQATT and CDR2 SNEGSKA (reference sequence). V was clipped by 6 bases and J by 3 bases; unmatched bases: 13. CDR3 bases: TGCAGTGCCGTGCTAGGGGACAGGGGGTTCGGTGGAAACACCATATATTTT. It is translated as CSAVLGDRGFGGNTIYF.

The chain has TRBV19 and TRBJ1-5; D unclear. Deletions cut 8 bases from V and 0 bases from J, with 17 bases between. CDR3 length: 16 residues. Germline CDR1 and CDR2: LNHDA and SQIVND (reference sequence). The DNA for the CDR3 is TGTGCCAGTTGGGCACCAGGCGAAGGTAGCAATCAGCCCCAGCATTTT. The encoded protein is CASWAPGEGSNQPQHF.

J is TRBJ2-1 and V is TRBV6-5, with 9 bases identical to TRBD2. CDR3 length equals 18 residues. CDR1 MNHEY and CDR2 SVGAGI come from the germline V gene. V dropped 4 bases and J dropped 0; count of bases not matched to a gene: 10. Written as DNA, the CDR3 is TGTGCCAGCAGTTCAGCTAGCGGGATCTGGGGCTCCTACAATGAGCAGTTCTTC. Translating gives CASSSASGIWGSYNEQFF.